This entry concerns a single T cell receptor beta chain. The antigen is not known. Sequencing was performed with immunoSEQ multiplex PCR; in TCRdb, only in-frame clones are kept and a portion is missing. The sample lists tens of thousands of clones, more than 80% occurring once. The data stem from a study of radiation and T cells in renal cell carcinoma. Study outcomes and limitations: Baseline intratumoral clonotype presence is unknown without pretreatment biopsies.

The length of the CDR3 is 16 residues. The V end lost 7 bases, the J end lost 0 bases, and 15 bases lay between the germline ends. CDR1 is LNHDA, CDR2 SQIVND, per germline (reference sequence). Time point: blood 2 weeks post-SBRT. The treatment: 15 Gy SBRT to primary tumor, nephrectomy 4 weeks later. Serial blood draws occurred at baseline and 2 and 4 weeks post-SBRT. This renal cell carcinoma was of the clear cell type. The chain combines TRBV19 with TRBJ2-2; D is perhaps TRBD1 or TRBD2 (6 bases each). The TCR originated in a woman between 70 and 85 years old with renal cell carcinoma. Sequenced here: blood, sampled from a patient whose treatment included radiotherapy and nephrectomy. The CDR3 is CASTGAGASNTGELFF. In DNA, the CDR3 is TGTGCCAGTACGGGGGCAGGCGCCTCGAACACCGGGGAGCTGTTTTTT.